One sample yielded the 25 T cell receptor beta chains listed below, sequenced in a study of neurological immune-mediated disorders (dated by TCRdb to the late 2010s). Libraries were built with 5' RACE. Data came from an Illumina HiSeq 2500. Clones were called with MiXCR by TCRdb after fastp trimmed the public reads at Q25, and only in-frame beta chains were retained. CDR3 protein duplicates are merged, each entry listing the most common genes and DNA. For this sample there are more than 15,000 distinct CDR3 sequences; over 12% appear just once. Roughly an eighth of the sample is held by the ten biggest clonotypes. The sequenced material came from PBMCs. The origin of the receptors is a man aged 60 to 69 with HTLV-1-associated myelopathy (HAM/TSP).

V and J are TRBV24-1 and TRBJ2-3, with 11 bases identical to TRBD2. After removal of 6 bases from V and 1 base from J, the junction contained 8 bases not matched to a gene. Germline values: CDR1 KGHDR, CDR2 SFDVKD. CDR3 length: 17 amino acids. CDR3 nucleotide sequence: TGTGCCACCAGTTCGCTAGCGGGGGGACTCGGCACAGATACGCAGTATTTT. The encoded protein is CATSSLAGGLGTDTQYF.

The chain joins TRBV9 to TRBJ1-2; D unresolved. The CDR3 is 15 amino acids. V lost 0 bases to trimming and J lost 1 base, with 10 bases between them. Germline CDR1 SGDLS, CDR2 YYNGEE. CDR3 sequence reads: CASSVEQSLNYGYTF. The CDR3, as DNA: TGTGCCAGCAGCGTAGAGCAGAGCCTTAACTATGGCTACACCTTC.

In its sample, this clonotype was seen many times. The V call is TRBV6-5, the J call TRBJ2-7; maybe TRBD2 (6 bases). V was cut by 10 bases and J by 6 bases, with 16 bases left in between. The CDR3 runs to 12 residues. Germline V CDR1 and CDR2: MNHEY, SVGAGI. In DNA, the CDR3 is TGTGCCACCAACAGGAGGGAAGGCGAGCAGTACTTC. It translates to CATNRREGEQYF.

The sample holds many counts of this clonotype. The chain carries TRBV7-9 and TRBJ1-4; D might be TRBD1 (6 bases). The V gene's germline CDR1 is SEHNR and CDR2 FQNEAQ (reference sequence). The CDR3 consists of 16 residues. Trimming removed 5 bases from V and 4 bases from J, with 17 bases in between. The CDR3 coding sequence is TGTGCCAGCAGCCCACCCCGGACAGTAGTTAATGAAAAACTGTTTTTT. Translation: CASSPPRTVVNEKLFF.

This clonotype is medium-sized. This chain uses TRBV20-1 with TRBJ1-2, with D unclear. Germline values: CDR1 DFQATT, CDR2 SNEGSKA (reference sequence). There are 12 residues in the CDR3. Trimming shortened V by 3 bases and J by 1 base, and 6 bases separated the two germline ends. The CDR3, as DNA: TGCAGTGCTAGTGTGGGTAACTATGGCTACACCTTC. This sequence encodes CSASVGNYGYTF.

This clonotype was picked up many times. The rearrangement links TRBV5-1 to TRBJ2-1; no firm D call. Trimming shortened V by 4 bases and J by 3 bases, and 14 bases separated the two germline ends. Germline V CDR1 and CDR2: SGHRS, YFSETQ. This CDR3 contains 15 residues. As DNA, the CDR3 is TGCGCCAGCAGCCCTGGTGCTACCGACTACAATGAGCAGTTCTTC. Its protein product is CASSPGATDYNEQFF.

This clonotype was seen ten or more times. The chain carries TRBV12-3 or TRBV12-4 and TRBJ2-2; D remains unclear. The CDR3 has 12 amino acids. Trimming cost V 3 bases and J 4 bases, with 3 bases left between them. The chain's CDR3 is CASSLGTGELFF. In nucleotides, the CDR3 is TGTGCCAGCAGTTTGGGCACCGGGGAGCTGTTTTTT.

There are many counts of this clonotype. The rearrangement links TRBV6-4 to TRBJ2-5; possible D gene TRBD2, 6 bases. Per the germline V gene, CDR1 is MRHNA and CDR2 is SNTAGT. V lost 5 bases and J 3 bases, leaving 10 bases between the germline ends. The CDR3 covers 13 residues. CDR3 residues: CASSRGVEETQYF. As DNA, the CDR3 is TGTGCCAGCAGTCGCGGGGTTGAAGAGACCCAGTACTTC.

This clonotype was picked up many times. This chain uses TRBV6-4 with TRBJ1-6; D possibly corresponds to TRBD1 (6 bases). Germline V gene sequence: CDR1 MRHNA, CDR2 SNTAGT. The V and J ends lost 0 bases and 7 bases respectively, with 10 bases between them. The CDR3 length is 15 residues. The CDR3 DNA reads as TGTGCCAGCAGTGACTCGGGGGCGTCGAATTCACCCCTCCACTTT. It translates to CASSDSGASNSPLHF.

There are many counts of this clonotype. V gene TRBV3-1 combines with J gene TRBJ2-1; TRBD2 might be the D (6 bases). CDR1 and CDR2 from the germline V gene are LGHDT and YNNKEL (reference sequence). The CDR3 runs to 14 residues. V lost 4 bases and J lost 9, with 16 bases in between. CDR3 bases: TGTGCCAGCAGCCCATTCCTTAAGGGAGGTGAGCAGTTCTTC. Its translation is CASSPFLKGGEQFF.

This clonotype was seen at least ten times. This chain joins TRBV20-1 and TRBJ2-2; 9 nucleotides line up with TRBD2. The germline gives CDR1 DFQATT, CDR2 SNEGSKA (reference sequence). Germline trimming cut 3 bases from V and 6 bases from J; bases unmatched to any gene: 14. This CDR3 spans 17 amino acids. The CDR3 nucleotides are TGCAGTGCTAGGTTGCGGGGGGGCCTGGGTCCCGCCGGGGAGCTGTTTTTT. It translates to CSARLRGGLGPAGELFF.

Judged by abundance, this clonotype is medium-sized. The CDR3 spells CASSLNRETQYF. CDR3 coding DNA: TGTGCCAGCAGCCTTAATCGGGAGACCCAGTACTTC. The chain recombines TRBV14 with TRBJ2-5; no firm D call. Germline lookup yields CDR1 SGHDN and CDR2 FVKESK. Trimming took off 4 bases at V and 5 bases at J, with 8 bases between the two ends. This CDR3 spans 12 amino acids.

In its sample, this clonotype was seen many times. V is TRBV27 and J is TRBJ1-4; 8 bases line up with TRBD1. V trimming: 3 bases; J trimming: 7 bases; junction bases outside the gene matches: 4. CDR3 length: 14 residues. Germline V gene data show CDR1 as MNHEY and CDR2 as SMNVEV (reference sequence). The DNA of the CDR3 is TGTGCCAGCAGTTTCCAGGGGGCAGGTGAAAAACTGTTTTTT. This translates into CASSFQGAGEKLFF.

In this sample, this clonotype turned up many times. The V and J genes are TRBV20-1 and TRBJ2-5; TRBD1 is a possible D gene (6 bases). The germline CDR1 and CDR2 sequences are DFQATT and SNEGSKA (reference sequence). V lost 4 bases and J lost 4, with 16 bases in between. This CDR3 has 14 residues. The CDR3 region has the DNA TGCAGTGCTACCTTGGGACAACTCCCAGAGACCCAGTACTTC. Its protein is CSATLGQLPETQYF.

Details on this clonotype: One end of the junction fails to match germline, which may point to a read error. The chain is built from TRBV3-1 and TRBJ2-6; 8 nucleotides line up with TRBD1. The CDR3 length is 18 residues. CDR1 and CDR2 (germline): LGHDT, YNNKEL (reference sequence). The CDR3: CASRLPGQAISGANVLAF. The CDR3, as DNA: TGTGCCAGCAGACTCCCGGGACAGGCCATCTCTGGGGCCAACGTCCTGGCTTTC.

This clonotype has at least ten counts. V gene TRBV6-5 combines with J gene TRBJ2-7; 9 bases map to TRBD1. J lost 0 bases, V lost 6 bases, and 3 bases had no gene match. The CDR3 spans 14 residues. Germline CDR1 is MNHEY and CDR2 is SVGAGI. CDR3 loop: CASSRQGGSYEQYF. The CDR3 DNA sequence: TGTGCCAGCAGCCGACAGGGGGGCTCCTACGAGCAGTACTTC.

In this sample, this clonotype turned up many times. The chain employs TRBV6-5 and TRBJ2-5; D is possibly TRBD1 (5 bases). This CDR3 is 16 amino acids long. Trimming cost V 0 bases and J 3 bases, with 14 bases left between them. In germline, CDR1 is MNHEY, CDR2 SVGAGI. The CDR3 nucleotides are TGTGCCAGCAGTTACTCGGGGCAGGGTAGGGAAGAGACCCAGTACTTC. Its translation is CASSYSGQGREETQYF.

The sample holds many counts of this clonotype. The chain joins TRBV5-1 to TRBJ2-5, with D perhaps being TRBD1 or TRBD2 (5 bases each). V was trimmed by 5 bases and J by 3 bases, leaving 14 bases between them. CDR1 and CDR2 from the germline V gene are SGHRS and YFSETQ. The CDR3 consists of 14 residues. The CDR3 loop reads CASRPGPKEETQYF. The CDR3 coding sequence is TGCGCCAGCAGGCCGGGACCAAAAGAAGAGACCCAGTACTTC.

This clonotype was seen many times. This chain joins TRBV20-1 and TRBJ1-4, with D possibly matching TRBD1 (5 bases). This CDR3 is built from 14 residues. The V gene's germline CDR1 is DFQATT and CDR2 SNEGSKA (reference sequence). Trimming took 3 bases from V and 8 from J, leaving 16 bases between them. CDR3 DNA sequence: TGCAGTGCTAGTTGGCAAGGGGCGGGGGAAAAACTGTTTTTT. Translated, it gives CSASWQGAGEKLFF.

This clonotype was seen repeatedly, ten times or more. The chain uses TRBV4-1 and TRBJ2-1; D may be TRBD2 (6 bases). The V gene lost 0 bases and the J gene lost 10 bases, with 22 bases spanning the gap. CDR3 length equals 17 residues. The germline gives CDR1 MGHRA, CDR2 YSYEKL. The CDR3 loop is CASSQEVLADPPEEQFF. CDR3 coding DNA: TGCGCCAGCAGCCAAGAAGTTTTAGCGGACCCGCCGGAGGAGCAGTTCTTC.

The table lists this clonotype with many counts. The V call is TRBV6-5, the J call TRBJ1-1; TRBD1 is a possible D gene (6 bases). Trimming shortened V by 4 bases and J by 2 bases, and 17 bases separated the two germline ends. Germline-derived CDR1 and CDR2 are MNHEY and SVGAGI. This CDR3 contains 16 residues. CDR3 amino acids: CASSSRGANLNTEAFF. The CDR3 nucleotides read TGTGCCAGCAGTTCTCGGGGGGCAAACCTCAACACTGAAGCTTTCTTT.

This clonotype was detected many times. The chain combines TRBV7-8 with TRBJ2-5; D may match TRBD1 or TRBD2 (5 bases each). The V gene's germline CDR1 is SGHVS and CDR2 FQNEAQ. The CDR3 runs 15 residues. Trimming removed 5 bases from V and 4 bases from J, with 17 bases in between. Written as DNA, the CDR3 is TGTGCCAGCAGCGTCGACAGAGGGGTGGCAGAGACCCAGTACTTC. Protein sequence: CASSVDRGVAETQYF. The complete variable domain, with remaining parts taken from reference TRBV7-8 and TRBJ2-5, reads GAGVSQSPRYKVAKRGQDVALRCDPISGHVSLFWYQQALGQGPEFLTYFQNEAQLDKSGLPSDRFFAERPEGSVSTLKIQRTQQEDSAVYLCASSVDRGVAETQYFGPGTRLLVL.

In this sample, this clonotype turned up many times. The chain links TRBV7-2 to TRBJ1-5, with 9 bases lining up with TRBD1. The CDR3 consists of 14 residues. The trim removed 4 bases at V and 8 bases at J, leaving 6 bases unmatched. From germline, CDR1 is SGHTA and CDR2 FQGNSA. CDR3 sequence reads: CASSSFDRGEPQHF. The CDR3 DNA is TGTGCCAGCAGCTCATTCGACAGGGGGGAGCCCCAGCATTTT.

In its sample, this clonotype was seen many times. This chain joins TRBV5-4 and TRBJ2-7; D is ambiguous. Deletions cut 0 bases from V and 5 bases from J, with 15 bases between. CDR3 length equals 15 residues. CDR1 is SGHNT, CDR2 YYREEE, per germline (reference sequence). DNA of the CDR3: TGTGCCAGCAGCTTGGGGGCCAACGGGCAGAACGAGCAGTACTTC. Translating it yields CASSLGANGQNEQYF.

This clonotype was recorded at least ten times. This rearrangement joins TRBV5-1 to TRBJ1-1, with a possible D match to TRBD1 (5 bases). The CDR3 sequence is 15 residues long. V dropped 0 bases and J dropped 3 bases, with 12 bases sitting between them. The V gene's germline CDR1 is SGHRS and CDR2 YFSETQ. The CDR3 region is CASSLVGRADTEAFF. CDR3 bases: TGCGCCAGCAGCTTGGTAGGCAGGGCGGACACTGAAGCTTTCTTT.